This TCR beta chain derives from a study of OX40 agonist ivuxolimab in advanced cancers. Losses at the gene ends were 3 bases for V and 0 bases for J; bases not matched to a gene: 1. The CDR3 has 14 amino acids. Per the germline V gene, CDR1 is KGHSH and CDR2 is LQKENI. Sequenced by immunoSEQ multiplex PCR; TCRdb stores in-frame clones only, minus some. The sample shows tens of thousands of clones, approximately 82% of them seen only once. The sequence came from an adult with an advanced solid tumor such as melanoma, head and neck, liver or kidney cancer. The sequencing here drew on CD4+ or CD8+ T cells sorted from blood, taken in a trial of the OX40 agonist ivuxolimab. V usage is TRBV18 and J usage is TRBJ2-7, with 8 bases matching TRBD2. CDR3 DNA sequence: TGTGCCAGCTCACCGGGACTAGTCTCCTACGAGCAGTACTTC. This encodes CASSPGLVSYEQYF. Complete variable domain (other parts from reference TRBV18 and TRBJ2-7): NAGVMQNPRHLVRRRGQEARLRCSPMKGHSHVYWYRQLPEEGLKFMVYLQKENIIDESGMPKERFSAEFPKEGPSILRIQQVVRGDSAAYFCASSPGLVSYEQYFGPGTRLTVT.